This T cell receptor beta chain was retrieved from a study of cytomegalovirus exposure and HLA in healthy donors. Turning to this clone: The antigen remains unidentified.

Study findings and constraints: When a later analysis was performed, an Asian-associated ancestry cluster reportedly had fewer N-insertions than the approximately 690-donor mean. Among the sequence variants, a highly shared cluster was likely an artifact of sequencing. In an earlier analysis, in 540 or so donors, most V segments appeared productive either ~90% or ~30% of the time.

The ends were cut back, 4 bases at V and 0 bases at J, with 10 bases in the middle. Germline lookup yields CDR1 SGHNT and CDR2 YYREEE (reference sequence). The CDR3 runs to 15 residues. The PCR employed 60 Vbeta primers together with 13 Jbeta primers. The repertoire was sequenced with immunoSEQ multiplex PCR; TCRdb's copy has only in-frame clones and lacks some. The table has around 100,000 clones, 75% seen once. This chain links TRBV5-4 with TRBJ2-2; perhaps TRBD1 as D (6 bases). The sample comprised PBMCs. This receptor was taken from a male donor in good health and CMV-seropositive. The CDR3, as DNA: TGTGCCAGCAGCACTGGACAGCCGAACACCGGGGAGCTGTTTTTT. It codes for CASSTGQPNTGELFF.